A single sample is the source of the 18 T cell receptor beta chains below, sequenced in a study of T cell responses to AZD1222 COVID-19 vaccine. TCRdb's copy holds only in-frame clones and misses some; the assay was immunoSEQ multiplex PCR. The sample includes some 150,000 clones, about 90% seen only once; the top ten take around 5.4%. Sample: peripheral blood, taken on day 0 of AZD1222 vaccination. All receptors come from an adult in good health.

With respect to this clone: One end of the junction varies from germline; a read error may be responsible. CDR3 residues: CASCFGGGRAVETQYF. The DNA for the CDR3 is TGTGCCAGCTGTTTTGGGGGCGGGAGGGCCGTGGAGACCCAGTACTTC. The rearrangement links TRBV28 to TRBJ2-5, with 9 bases identical to TRBD2. In germline, CDR1 is MDHEN, CDR2 SYDVKM. The length of the CDR3 is 16 residues.

The gene calls are TRBV29-1 and TRBJ2-3, with 7 nucleotides matching TRBD1. V gave up 2 bases and J gave up 3 bases; unmatched junction bases: 14. The germline CDR1 and CDR2 sequences are SQVTM and ANQGSEA. CDR3 length: 17 residues. This CDR3 reads CSVESDLWGRGTDTQYF. CDR3 DNA sequence: TGCAGCGTTGAATCAGACTTATGGGGCAGGGGGACAGATACGCAGTATTTT.

This rearrangement joins TRBV7-6 to TRBJ2-1; 10 bases line up with TRBD1. The V and J ends lost 1 base and 4 bases, in that order; junction bases with no gene match: 7. Germline lookup yields CDR1 SGHVS and CDR2 FNYEAQ. This CDR3 comprises 17 residues. The CDR3 DNA reads as TGTGCCAGCAGCTTAGGCCAGACAGGGGGCATTTACAATGAGCAGTTCTTC. This gives the protein CASSLGQTGGIYNEQFF.

The J gene is TRBJ1-1, the V gene TRBV9, with 8 positions matching TRBD1. CDR3 length equals 16 residues. After removal of 4 bases from V and 3 bases from J, the junction contained 11 bases not matched to a gene. Germline CDR1 and CDR2: SGDLS and YYNGEE. The CDR3 bases are TGTGCCAGCAGCCCCGTGGACAGGGCGGTGGACACTGAAGCTTTCTTT. It encodes CASSPVDRAVDTEAFF.

This chain joins TRBV13 and TRBJ2-4; 11 bases agree with TRBD2. The CDR3 totals 16 residues. Germline V CDR1 and CDR2: PRHDT, FYEKMQ (reference sequence). V shed 3 bases and J 7 bases; nucleotides not matched to a gene: 8. The DNA for the CDR3 is TGTGCCAGCAGCTTTAGCGGGAGGGCCGGGTTGAACATTCAGTACTTC. The encoded protein is CASSFSGRAGLNIQYF. Based on the CDR3 plus reference TRBV13 and TRBJ2-4, the full variable domain is AAGVIQSPRHLIKEKRETATLKCYPIPRHDTVYWYQQGPGQDPQFLISFYEKMQSDKGSIPDRFSAQQFSDYHSELNMSSLELGDSALYFCASSFSGRAGLNIQYFGAGTRLSVL.

This chain links TRBV27 with TRBJ1-2; TRBD1 aligns across 7 bases. This CDR3 has 13 residues. With V trimmed by 3 bases and J by 8 bases, 6 bases remained unmatched. In germline, CDR1 is MNHEY, CDR2 SMNVEV (reference sequence). This chain's CDR3 is CASSFRQGTGYTF. The CDR3 coding sequence is TGTGCCAGCAGTTTCCGACAGGGTACAGGCTACACCTTC.

This chain joins TRBV19 and TRBJ1-2; D is unresolved. CDR3 length equals 13 residues. Germline values: CDR1 LNHDA, CDR2 SQIVND (reference sequence). V lost 9 bases and J 0 bases, leaving 11 bases between the germline ends. The CDR3 region has the DNA TGTGCCAGCACCGACCCTACTAACTATGGCTACACCTTC. This gives the protein CASTDPTNYGYTF.

The chain carries TRBV20-1 and TRBJ1-1, with a tentative D call TRBD1 (5 bases). The V end was cut by 3 bases, the J end by 9 bases, with 20 bases between. Per germline, CDR1 DFQATT and CDR2 SNEGSKA (reference sequence). The CDR3 is made up of 14 amino acids. The CDR3 DNA follows: TGCAGTGCTAGTCCGTCAGGGAAGGGTTTTAAAGCTTTCTTT. This translates into CSASPSGKGFKAFF.

The V call is TRBV6-6, the J call TRBJ2-7, with D possibly being TRBD2 (5 bases). Trimming shortened V by 6 bases and J by 6 bases, and 21 bases separated the two germline ends. The CDR3 sequence is 15 residues long. The germline CDR1 and CDR2 sequences are MNHNY and SVGAGI (reference sequence). This CDR3 reads CASSPSRVAVREQYF. In nucleotides, the CDR3 is TGTGCCAGCAGCCCCTCGCGGGTCGCAGTCCGCGAGCAGTACTTC.

V gene TRBV28 combines with J gene TRBJ1-4; D uncertain. Germline lookup yields CDR1 MDHEN and CDR2 SYDVKM. This CDR3 is built from 16 residues. V gave up 1 base and J gave up 3 bases, with 12 bases separating them. The CDR3 region is CASSLLPRHSNEKLFF. The CDR3 DNA reads TGTGCCAGCAGTTTATTACCCCGGCACTCTAATGAAAAACTGTTTTTT.

The rearrangement uses TRBV28 and TRBJ2-7; the match to TRBD1 covers 9 bases. V was pared by 6 bases and J by 9 bases, with 6 bases of the junction left unmatched. In germline, CDR1 is MDHEN, CDR2 SYDVKM. The CDR3 length is 12 residues. CDR3 amino acids: CASSTGQGWQYF. The CDR3 coding sequence is TGTGCCAGCAGCACGGGACAGGGTTGGCAGTACTTC.

The chain uses TRBV28 and TRBJ1-5, with 10 bases aligning to TRBD1. CDR1 is MDHEN, CDR2 SYDVKM, per germline. The CDR3 covers 14 residues. Losses at the gene ends were 5 bases for V and 4 bases for J; bases not matched to a gene: 2. The CDR3, as DNA: TGTGCCAGCAGTGGGGACAGGGGAAATCAGCCCCAGCATTTT. It codes for CASSGDRGNQPQHF.

Only one count was recorded for this clone. CDR3 nucleotide sequence: TGTGCCAGCAGTGAATCTTGGGGGGCTCTAGGAAACACCATATATTTT. It specifies CASSESWGALGNTIYF. The chain couples TRBV25-1 to TRBJ1-3; tentative D call: TRBD1 (6 bases). Germline values: CDR1 MGHDK, CDR2 SYGVNS. V lost 1 base and J lost 4, with 14 bases in between. The CDR3 is 16 residues long.

The rearrangement links TRBV6-4 to TRBJ2-1, with TRBD1 matching over 9 bases. This CDR3 region has 15 residues. Per germline, CDR1 MRHNA and CDR2 SNTAGT. V lost 0 bases to trimming and J lost 6 bases; unmatched junction nucleotides: 3. The DNA for the CDR3 is TGTGCCAGCAGTGACTCGGTGGGACAGGGCAATGAGCAGTTCTTC. This codes for CASSDSVGQGNEQFF.

This clone was picked up one time. The V and J genes are TRBV6-2 or TRBV6-3 and TRBJ2-7, with 7 bases aligning to TRBD1. The CDR3 covers 15 residues. Germline V gives CDR1 MNHEY, CDR2 SVGEGT. The V segment lost 2 bases and the J segment 3 bases; nucleotides outside the gene matches: 7. For the CDR3, the DNA is TGTGCCAGCAGTTACCGGACAGGTCTCCACTACGAGCAGTACTTC. It encodes CASSYRTGLHYEQYF.

The CDR3 DNA reads TGTGCCAGCAGCTTAGAAGGCAGTTCCTACGAGCAGTACTTC. It translates to CASSLEGSSYEQYF. This chain connects TRBV7-2 to TRBJ2-7, with unresolved D. Germline CDR1 is SGHTA and CDR2 is FQGNSA. CDR3 length: 14 residues. The germline V and J ends were trimmed by 1 base and 1 base, with 8 bases remaining between them. Looking up the rest from reference TRBV7-2 and TRBJ2-7 gives the full variable domain: GAGVSQSPSNKVTEKGKDVELRCDPISGHTALYWYRQSLGQGLEFLIYFQGNSAPDKSGLPSDRFSAERTGGSVSTLTIQRTQQEDSAVYLCASSLEGSSYEQYFGPGTRLTVT.

This clone appeared a single time. This chain connects TRBV28 to TRBJ1-3, with TRBD1 as a possible D gene (5 bases). The germline V gene has CDR1 MDHEN and CDR2 SYDVKM. The CDR3 spans 14 residues. Trimming took 3 bases from V and 4 from J, leaving 10 bases between them. The CDR3 bases are TGTGCCAGCAGTTTGGACATCGAGGGAAACACCATATATTTT. It yields the protein CASSLDIEGNTIYF.

The CDR3 bases are TGTGCCAGCAGGGGGCGCGGGTCTGAAGCTTTCTTT. Translated, it gives CASRGRGSEAFF. The chain has TRBV28 and TRBJ1-1; possibly TRBD1 for D (5 bases). V lost 6 bases, J lost 6 bases, and 11 bases lay in between. Germline CDR1 and CDR2: MDHEN and SYDVKM. This CDR3 contains 12 residues.